This entry lists 3 T cell receptor beta chains sequenced from one sample in a study of cytomegalovirus exposure and HLA in healthy donors. PCR primers comprised 60 Vbeta and 13 Jbeta primers. Method: immunoSEQ multiplex PCR; TCRdb's copy keeps in-frame clones and lacks some. The table includes 80,000 to 100,000 clones, 70% to 85% detected once. Sample: PBMCs. The source of these receptors is a human donor in good health.

CDR3 sequence reads: CASSSTAGQPQHF. CDR3 nucleotides: TGTGCCAGCAGTTCGACAGCAGGTCAGCCCCAGCATTTT. The chain links TRBV27 to TRBJ1-5; maybe TRBD1 (5 bases). CDR3 length: 13 residues. CDR1 MNHEY and CDR2 SMNVEV come from the germline V gene (reference sequence). Trimming took 4 bases from V and 6 from J, leaving 10 bases between them.

The chain is built from TRBV9 and TRBJ2-3, with unresolved D. Looked up from germline, CDR1 is SGDLS and CDR2 is YYNGEE. The V end was cut by 3 bases, the J end by 1 base, with 6 bases between. The CDR3 is 13 amino acids. The CDR3 reads CASSGPGTDTQYF. The CDR3 coding sequence is TGTGCCAGCAGCGGGCCTGGCACAGATACGCAGTATTTT.

The chain joins TRBV4-1 to TRBJ2-1; D remains ambiguous. In germline, CDR1 is MGHRA, CDR2 YSYEKL. CDR3 size: 18 residues. The V gene lost 4 bases and the J gene lost 4 bases, with 23 bases spanning the gap. For the CDR3, the DNA is TGCGCCAGCAGCCCCTGGCTACCTAGGTTGTTTGAGTACAATGAGCAGTTCTTC. Protein sequence: CASSPWLPRLFEYNEQFF.